The 21 T cell receptor beta chains given below trace back to one sample, sequenced in a study of OX40 agonist ivuxolimab in advanced cancers. Some clones are missing from TCRdb's copy, which holds only in-frame ones; the method was immunoSEQ multiplex PCR. Among fewer than 80,000 clones listed, around 90% were seen once. Sample: CD4+ or CD8+ T cells sorted from blood, taken in a trial of the OX40 agonist ivuxolimab. These receptors came from an adult with an advanced solid tumor such as melanoma, head and neck, liver or kidney cancer.

About this clone: In this CDR3 the conserved last residue, phenylalanine or tryptophan, is missing, so a read error is likely. This rearrangement joins TRBV28 to TRBJ1-2; D remains ambiguous. Per the germline V gene, CDR1 is MDHEN and CDR2 is SYDVKM. The CDR3 covers 15 residues. The V and J ends lost 3 bases and 1 base respectively, with 12 bases between them. CDR3 nucleotide sequence: TGTGCCAGCAGTTTCCCACGAGGAGTTAACTATGGCTACACCGTC. Protein product: CASSFPRGVNYGYTV.

This clone was observed a single time. The genes are TRBV21-1 and TRBJ1-3. TRBV21-1 is a pseudogene locus. This CDR3 has 16 residues. This chain's CDR3 is CASSTRKGTSGNTIYF. As DNA, the CDR3 is TGTGCCAGCAGCACCCGGAAGGGCACCTCTGGAAACACCATATATTTT.

The rearrangement links TRBV11-1 to TRBJ1-5; 8 nucleotides align to TRBD1. J gave up 2 bases and V 5 bases, and 14 bases lay outside the gene matches. CDR1 is SGHAT, CDR2 FQDESV, per germline (reference sequence). The CDR3 contains 18 residues. The CDR3 DNA reads as TGTGCCAGCAGCCCGGACAGGGCAGTTGGGATTGGCAATCAGCCCCAGCATTTT. Its translation: CASSPDRAVGIGNQPQHF.

This clone has just one count. The chain combines TRBV5-4 with TRBJ2-2; TRBD1 matches at 9 bases. After removal of 2 bases from V and 1 base from J, the junction contained 9 bases not matched to a gene. Looked up from germline, CDR1 is SGHNT and CDR2 is YYREEE (reference sequence). The CDR3 contains 18 residues. CDR3 protein: CASSFPGQGPLNTGELFF. The CDR3 nucleotides read TGTGCCAGCAGCTTTCCGGGACAGGGCCCATTGAACACCGGGGAGCTGTTTTTT. Variable domain in full (rest from reference TRBV5-4 and TRBJ2-2): ETGVTQSPTHLIKTRGQQVTLRCSSQSGHNTVSWYQQALGQGPQFIFQYYREEENGRGNFPPRFSGLQFPNYSSELNVNALELDDSALYLCASSFPGQGPLNTGELFFGEGSRLTVL.

The gene calls are TRBV28 and TRBJ1-2; 9 bases line up with TRBD1. The length of the CDR3 is 18 residues. Germline values: CDR1 MDHEN, CDR2 SYDVKM. Losses at the gene ends were 8 bases for V and 4 bases for J; bases not matched to a gene: 20. The CDR3 sequence is CASQSFRTGARNLYGYTF. DNA of the CDR3: TGTGCCAGCCAATCCTTCCGGACAGGGGCGCGAAATCTCTATGGCTACACCTTC.

This rearrangement joins TRBV5-6 to TRBJ2-7, with 9 bases identical to TRBD2. The CDR3 loop spans 16 amino acids. J was trimmed by 2 bases and V by 4 bases; bases with no gene match: 10. Germline lookup yields CDR1 SGHDT and CDR2 YYEEEE. Here the CDR3 DNA reads TGTGCCAGCAGCCATTATGTAGGGACTAGCACCTACGAGCAGTACTTC. Residues: CASSHYVGTSTYEQYF.

This chain connects TRBV6-5 to TRBJ1-4, with D unclear. Germline loops: CDR1 MNHEY, CDR2 SVGAGI. This CDR3 region has 14 residues. Between the trimmed V and J ends, which lost 6 bases and 3 bases, there was a span of 11 bases. The CDR3 DNA sequence: TGTGCCAGCAGATTATCTATGGCTAATGAAAAACTGTTTTTT. Its translation: CASRLSMANEKLFF.

J is TRBJ1-3 and V is TRBV28; D is unresolved. Germline V gene sequence: CDR1 MDHEN, CDR2 SYDVKM. Trimming stripped 5 bases from V and 0 bases from J, with 11 bases between. This CDR3 region has 15 residues. The CDR3 reads CASSQTHISGNTIYF. CDR3 coding DNA: TGTGCCAGCAGTCAAACTCATATCTCTGGAAACACCATATATTTT.

This sequence joins TRBV28 and TRBJ2-7; possible D gene TRBD2, 5 bases. CDR3 length equals 15 residues. Trimming removed 7 bases at V and 2 bases at J, with 18 bases between. Germline CDR1 and CDR2: MDHEN and SYDVKM. This CDR3 reads CASIATGNRAYEQYF. CDR3 DNA sequence: TGTGCCAGCATCGCTACGGGGAACAGAGCCTACGAGCAGTACTTC.

This chain uses TRBV10-3 with TRBJ1-1, with D perhaps TRBD1 (5 bases). The V end was cut by 6 bases, the J end by 8 bases, with 13 bases between. This CDR3 has 12 residues. CDR1 and CDR2 from the germline V gene are ENHRY and SYGVKD. This chain's CDR3 is CAISVGGVEAFF. In DNA form, the CDR3 reads TGTGCCATCAGCGTAGGAGGGGTAGAAGCTTTCTTT.

Only one count was recorded for this clone. V and J are TRBV4-2 and TRBJ1-5; D perhaps matches TRBD1 (5 bases). The length of the CDR3 is 13 residues. Germline V gives CDR1 LGHNA, CDR2 YNFKEQ. V lost 0 bases and J lost 9, with 9 bases in between. CDR3 nucleotides: TGTGCCAGCAGCCAAGACACAGGAGGGCCCCAGCATTTT. It is translated as CASSQDTGGPQHF.

The chain employs TRBV19 and TRBJ2-3; 7 positions match TRBD1. This CDR3 has 15 amino acids. J lost 0 bases, V lost 9 bases, and 9 bases had no gene match. The germline V gene has CDR1 LNHDA and CDR2 SQIVND (reference sequence). CDR3 loop: CASKRQGPSTDTQYF. The CDR3 DNA sequence: TGTGCCAGCAAGAGACAGGGTCCTAGCACAGATACGCAGTATTTT.

The V call is TRBV5-1, the J call TRBJ2-5, with a weak D call TRBD2 (6 bases). The CDR3 has 14 residues. In germline, CDR1 is SGHRS, CDR2 YFSETQ. V gave up 2 bases and J gave up 2 bases, with 10 bases separating them. CDR3 in amino acids: CASSFSGAQETQYF. Here the CDR3 DNA reads TGCGCCAGCAGCTTCTCGGGAGCACAAGAGACCCAGTACTTC.

V usage is TRBV7-6 and J usage is TRBJ1-2; 7 bases fit TRBD1. V dropped 5 bases and J dropped 0; count of bases not matched to a gene: 12. The CDR3 totals 17 residues. The germline V gene has CDR1 SGHVS and CDR2 FNYEAQ. The CDR3: CASSVGTAILSNYGYTF. The CDR3 DNA follows: TGTGCCAGCAGCGTCGGGACAGCTATTTTATCTAACTATGGCTACACCTTC.

V gene TRBV7-2 combines with J gene TRBJ1-2; possibly TRBD1 for D (6 bases). Per the germline V gene, CDR1 is SGHTA and CDR2 is FQGNSA. The CDR3 is made up of 14 amino acids. V was pared by 4 bases and J by 8 bases, with 17 bases between. CDR3 protein: CASSSDSGYGGYTF. Here the CDR3 DNA reads TGTGCCAGCAGCTCGGACAGCGGTTATGGGGGCTACACCTTC. Combining the CDR3 with reference TRBV7-2 and TRBJ1-2 gives the whole variable domain GAGVSQSPSNKVTEKGKDVELRCDPISGHTALYWYRQSLGQGLEFLIYFQGNSAPDKSGLPSDRFSAERTGGSVSTLTIQRTQQEDSAVYLCASSSDSGYGGYTFGSGTRLTVV.

J is TRBJ1-5 and V is TRBV19; D unresolved. From germline, CDR1 is LNHDA and CDR2 SQIVND (reference sequence). V dropped 9 bases and J dropped 4 bases, with 13 bases sitting between them. This CDR3 spans 13 amino acids. DNA for the CDR3: TGTGCCAGCAAGACGAGTACGAATCAGCCCCAGCATTTT. Amino acids: CASKTSTNQPQHF.

The chain links TRBV5-1 to TRBJ2-5; D not certain. This CDR3 region has 16 residues. CDR1 SGHRS and CDR2 YFSETQ come from the germline V gene. The V end lost 0 bases, the J end lost 5 bases, and 17 bases lay between the germline ends. CDR3 nucleotide sequence: TGCGCCAGCAGCTTGGCCGACACCGGCGCGCGGGAGACCCAGTACTTC. This translates into CASSLADTGARETQYF.

The chain joins TRBV18 to TRBJ1-4; possibly TRBD1 for D (5 bases). The CDR3 runs to 15 residues. Per the germline V gene, CDR1 is KGHSH and CDR2 is LQKENI. The V end lost 3 bases, the J end lost 5 bases, and 13 bases lay between the germline ends. This CDR3 is CASSPGGGANEKLFF. The CDR3 bases are TGTGCCAGCTCACCGGGAGGAGGGGCGAATGAAAAACTGTTTTTT.

In its sample, this clone was seen a few times. The V and J genes are TRBV6-1 and TRBJ1-2, with D perhaps TRBD1 (6 bases). Germline loops: CDR1 MNHNS, CDR2 SASEGT. V lost 1 base to trimming and J lost 4 bases, with 13 bases between them. The CDR3 contains 15 residues. The DNA of the CDR3 is TGTGCCAGCAGTGAAGTCGTCGGAGGGGGCTATGGCTACACCTTC. Translating it yields CASSEVVGGGYGYTF.

The rearrangement links TRBV4-3 to TRBJ2-3; a weak D match, TRBD1 (6 bases). In germline, CDR1 is LGHNA, CDR2 YSLEER. The CDR3 has 15 residues. V lost 5 bases and J lost 0, with 12 bases in between. CDR3 region: CASSILGASTDTQYF. In DNA form, the CDR3 reads TGCGCCAGCAGCATACTGGGGGCTAGCACAGATACGCAGTATTTT.

The rearrangement joins TRBV28 to TRBJ2-1; TRBD2 might be the D (7 bases). Germline V gene sequence: CDR1 MDHEN, CDR2 SYDVKM. The length of the CDR3 is 14 residues. V shed 3 bases and J shed 8 bases, with 14 bases lying between them. The CDR3 nucleotides are TGTGCCAGCAGTTTGGGGGGGGGCTTCGATGAGCAGTTCTTC. Translation: CASSLGGGFDEQFF.